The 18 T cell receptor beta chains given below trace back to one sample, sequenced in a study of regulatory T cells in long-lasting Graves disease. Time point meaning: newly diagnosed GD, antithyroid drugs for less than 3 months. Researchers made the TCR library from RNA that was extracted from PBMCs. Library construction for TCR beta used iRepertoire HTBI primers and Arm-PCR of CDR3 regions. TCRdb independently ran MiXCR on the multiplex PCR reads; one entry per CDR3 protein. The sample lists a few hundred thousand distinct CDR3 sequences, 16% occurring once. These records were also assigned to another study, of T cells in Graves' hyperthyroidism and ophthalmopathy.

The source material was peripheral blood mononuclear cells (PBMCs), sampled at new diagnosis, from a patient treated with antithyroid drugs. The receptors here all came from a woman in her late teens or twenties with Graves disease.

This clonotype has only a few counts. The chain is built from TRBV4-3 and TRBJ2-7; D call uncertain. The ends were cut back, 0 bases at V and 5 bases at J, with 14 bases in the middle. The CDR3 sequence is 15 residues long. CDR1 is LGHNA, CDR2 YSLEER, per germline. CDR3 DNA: TGCGCCAGCAGCCAAGAAGCATCCCCCAGCCACGAGCAGTACTTC. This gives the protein CASSQEASPSHEQYF.

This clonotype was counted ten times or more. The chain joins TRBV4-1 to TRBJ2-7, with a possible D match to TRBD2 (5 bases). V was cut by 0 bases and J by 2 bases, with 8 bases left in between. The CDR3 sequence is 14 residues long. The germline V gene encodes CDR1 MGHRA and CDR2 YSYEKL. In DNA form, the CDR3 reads TGCGCCAGCAGCCAAGAAGTGGGAGCCTACGAGCAGTACTTC. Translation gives CASSQEVGAYEQYF.

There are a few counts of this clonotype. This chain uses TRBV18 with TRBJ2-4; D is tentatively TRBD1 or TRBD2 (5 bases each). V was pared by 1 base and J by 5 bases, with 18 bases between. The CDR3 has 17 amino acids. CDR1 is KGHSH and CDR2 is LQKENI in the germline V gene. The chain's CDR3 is CASSPLNPSGTQNIQYF. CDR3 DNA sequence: TGTGCCAGCTCACCACTTAATCCTTCCGGGACCCAAAACATTCAGTACTTC.

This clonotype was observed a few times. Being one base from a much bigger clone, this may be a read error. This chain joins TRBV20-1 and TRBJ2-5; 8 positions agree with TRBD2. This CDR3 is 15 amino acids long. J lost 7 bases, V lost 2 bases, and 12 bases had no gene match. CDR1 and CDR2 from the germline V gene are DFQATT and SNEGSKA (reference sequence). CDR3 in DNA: TGCAGTGCTAGATTGGGGTCTGAGGCGGGAGGGACCCAGTACTTC. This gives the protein CSARLGSEAGGTQYF.

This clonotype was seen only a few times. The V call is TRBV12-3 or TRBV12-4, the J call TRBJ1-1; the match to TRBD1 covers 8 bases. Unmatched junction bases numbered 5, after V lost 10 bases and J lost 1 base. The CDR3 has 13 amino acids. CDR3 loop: CATGQGTNTEAFF. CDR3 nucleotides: TGTGCCACCGGACAGGGTACGAACACTGAAGCTTTCTTT.

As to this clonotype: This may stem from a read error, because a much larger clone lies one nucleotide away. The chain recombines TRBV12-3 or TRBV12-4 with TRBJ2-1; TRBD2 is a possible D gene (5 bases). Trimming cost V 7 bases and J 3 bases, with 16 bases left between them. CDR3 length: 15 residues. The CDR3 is CASKGSGNDYNEQFF. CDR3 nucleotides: TGTGCCAGCAAAGGAAGCGGTAATGACTACAATGAGCAGTTCTTC.

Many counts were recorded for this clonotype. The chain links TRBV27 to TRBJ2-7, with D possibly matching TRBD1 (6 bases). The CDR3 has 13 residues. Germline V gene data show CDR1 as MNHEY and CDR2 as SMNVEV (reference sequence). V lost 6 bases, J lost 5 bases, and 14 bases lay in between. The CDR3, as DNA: TGTGCCAGCAGGCCTACAGGGCTCAACGAGCAGTACTTC. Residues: CASRPTGLNEQYF.

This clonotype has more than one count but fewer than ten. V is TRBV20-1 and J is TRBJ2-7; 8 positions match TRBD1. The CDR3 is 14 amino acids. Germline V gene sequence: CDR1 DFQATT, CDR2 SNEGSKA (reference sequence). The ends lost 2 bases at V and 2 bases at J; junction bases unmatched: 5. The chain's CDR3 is CSARSDRAPYEQYF. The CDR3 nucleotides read TGCAGTGCTAGATCGGACAGGGCTCCCTACGAGCAGTACTTC.

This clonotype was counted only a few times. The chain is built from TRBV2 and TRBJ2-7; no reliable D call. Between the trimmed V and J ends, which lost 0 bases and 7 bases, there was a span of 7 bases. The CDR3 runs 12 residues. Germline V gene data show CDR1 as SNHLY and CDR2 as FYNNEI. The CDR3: CASSEASREQYF. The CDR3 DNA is TGTGCCAGCAGTGAAGCGTCGCGGGAGCAGTACTTC.

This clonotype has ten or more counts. CDR3 loop: CASSNPRGRNQPQHF. CDR3 nucleotide sequence: TGTGCCAGCAGCAACCCCAGGGGACGAAATCAGCCCCAGCATTTT. The chain uses TRBV6-1 and TRBJ1-5, with D perhaps TRBD1 (6 bases). V was clipped by 6 bases and J by 4 bases, with 16 bases between them. CDR1 is MNHNS and CDR2 is SASEGT in the germline V gene. This CDR3 region has 15 residues.

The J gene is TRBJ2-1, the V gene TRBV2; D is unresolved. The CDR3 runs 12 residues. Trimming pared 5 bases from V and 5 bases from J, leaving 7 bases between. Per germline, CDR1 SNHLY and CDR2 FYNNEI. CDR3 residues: CASSKMNNEQFF. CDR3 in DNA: TGTGCCAGCAGTAAAATGAACAATGAGCAGTTCTTC.

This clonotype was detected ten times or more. CDR3 in amino acids: CASSAGQGRTDTQYF. DNA for the CDR3: TGTGCCAGCAGTGCCGGACAGGGAAGGACAGATACGCAGTATTTT. This sequence joins TRBV2 and TRBJ2-3; TRBD1 matches at 8 bases. Trimming took 4 bases from V and 3 from J; bases not matched to a gene: 6. The CDR3 is 15 amino acids. CDR1 is SNHLY and CDR2 is FYNNEI in the germline V gene.

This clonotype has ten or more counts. This CDR3 reads CSATGLDYEQYF. CDR3 DNA: TGCAGTGCCACCGGACTAGACTACGAGCAGTACTTC. The gene calls are TRBV20-1 and TRBJ2-7, with 7 bases that match TRBD2. Germline V lookup: CDR1 DFQATT, CDR2 SNEGSKA (reference sequence). CDR3 length: 12 residues. Trimming cost V 6 bases and J 3 bases; bases outside gene matches: 5.

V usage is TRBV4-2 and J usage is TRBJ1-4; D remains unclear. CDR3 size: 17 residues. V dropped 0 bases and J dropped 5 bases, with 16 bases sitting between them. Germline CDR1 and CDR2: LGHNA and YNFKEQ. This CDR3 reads CASSQDLRRSVNEKLFF. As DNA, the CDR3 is TGTGCCAGCAGCCAAGATCTCCGGCGGAGCGTGAATGAAAAACTGTTTTTT.

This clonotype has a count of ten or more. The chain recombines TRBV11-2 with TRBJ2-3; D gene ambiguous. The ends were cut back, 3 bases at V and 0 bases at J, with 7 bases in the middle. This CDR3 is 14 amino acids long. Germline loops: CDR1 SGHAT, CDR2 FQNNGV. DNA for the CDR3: TGTGCCAGCAGCTTGATTCTCAGCACAGATACGCAGTATTTT. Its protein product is CASSLILSTDTQYF.

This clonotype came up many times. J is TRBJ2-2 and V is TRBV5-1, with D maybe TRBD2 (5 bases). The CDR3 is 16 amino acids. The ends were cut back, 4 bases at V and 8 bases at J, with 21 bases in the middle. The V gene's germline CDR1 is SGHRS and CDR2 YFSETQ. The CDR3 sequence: CASSPLGLSPPGELFF. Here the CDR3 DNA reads TGCGCCAGCAGCCCCCTAGGACTGTCGCCTCCTGGGGAGCTGTTTTTT.

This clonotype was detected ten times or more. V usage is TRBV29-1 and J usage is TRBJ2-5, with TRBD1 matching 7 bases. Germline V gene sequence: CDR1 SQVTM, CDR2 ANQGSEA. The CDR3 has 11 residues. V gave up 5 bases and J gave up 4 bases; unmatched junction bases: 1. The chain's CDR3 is CSVRTGETQYF. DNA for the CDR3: TGCAGCGTTCGGACAGGAGAGACCCAGTACTTC.

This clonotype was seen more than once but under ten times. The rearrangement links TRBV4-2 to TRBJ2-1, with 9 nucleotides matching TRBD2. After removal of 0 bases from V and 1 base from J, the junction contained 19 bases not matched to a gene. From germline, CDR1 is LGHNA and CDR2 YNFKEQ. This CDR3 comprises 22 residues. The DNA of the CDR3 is TGTGCCAGCAGCCAAGATCGGGCGGGAGGGGGCCCGTCGGTTTGGTCCTACAATGAGCAGTTCTTC. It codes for CASSQDRAGGGPSVWSYNEQFF.